This record concerns one TCR beta chain sequence. The antigen is unknown. The CDR3 loop spans 17 amino acids. Trimming took 2 bases from V and 4 from J; bases not matched to a gene: 7. Looked up from germline, CDR1 is LGHNA and CDR2 is YNFKEQ. The study ran its PCR with 60 Vbeta and 13 Jbeta primers. Measured with immunoSEQ multiplex PCR; TCRdb has only the in-frame clones, and not every one. The table has 150,000 to 200,000 clones, roughly 77% seen once. These data are taken from a study of cytomegalovirus exposure and HLA in healthy donors. Study conclusions and caveats: Some highly shared sequence variants likely arose as a pipeline artifact.

The sample consisted of PBMCs. The sequence was collected from a woman aged 45-65 years in good health and CMV-seronegative. The chain uses TRBV4-2 and TRBJ2-7, with TRBD2 identical over 14 bases. Here the CDR3 reads CASSQHRGLAGDYEQYF. As DNA, the CDR3 is TGTGCCAGCAGCCAACACCGGGGACTAGCGGGAGATTACGAGCAGTACTTC.